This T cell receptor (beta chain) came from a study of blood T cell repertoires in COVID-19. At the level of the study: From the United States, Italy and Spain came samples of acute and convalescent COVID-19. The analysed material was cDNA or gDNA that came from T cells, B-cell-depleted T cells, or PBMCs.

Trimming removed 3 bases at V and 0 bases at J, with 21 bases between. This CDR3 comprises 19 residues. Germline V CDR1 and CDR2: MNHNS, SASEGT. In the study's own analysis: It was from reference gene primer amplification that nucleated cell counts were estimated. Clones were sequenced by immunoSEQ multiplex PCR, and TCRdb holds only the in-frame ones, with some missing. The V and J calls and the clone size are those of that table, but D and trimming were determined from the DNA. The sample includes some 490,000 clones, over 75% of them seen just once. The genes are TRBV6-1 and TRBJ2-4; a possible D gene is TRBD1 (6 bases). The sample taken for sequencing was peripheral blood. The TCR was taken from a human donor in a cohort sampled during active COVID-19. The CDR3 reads CASSDKLKGDSLAKNIQYF. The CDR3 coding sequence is TGTGCCAGCAGTGACAAACTCAAGGGGGATTCACTAGCCAAAAACATTCAGTACTTC.